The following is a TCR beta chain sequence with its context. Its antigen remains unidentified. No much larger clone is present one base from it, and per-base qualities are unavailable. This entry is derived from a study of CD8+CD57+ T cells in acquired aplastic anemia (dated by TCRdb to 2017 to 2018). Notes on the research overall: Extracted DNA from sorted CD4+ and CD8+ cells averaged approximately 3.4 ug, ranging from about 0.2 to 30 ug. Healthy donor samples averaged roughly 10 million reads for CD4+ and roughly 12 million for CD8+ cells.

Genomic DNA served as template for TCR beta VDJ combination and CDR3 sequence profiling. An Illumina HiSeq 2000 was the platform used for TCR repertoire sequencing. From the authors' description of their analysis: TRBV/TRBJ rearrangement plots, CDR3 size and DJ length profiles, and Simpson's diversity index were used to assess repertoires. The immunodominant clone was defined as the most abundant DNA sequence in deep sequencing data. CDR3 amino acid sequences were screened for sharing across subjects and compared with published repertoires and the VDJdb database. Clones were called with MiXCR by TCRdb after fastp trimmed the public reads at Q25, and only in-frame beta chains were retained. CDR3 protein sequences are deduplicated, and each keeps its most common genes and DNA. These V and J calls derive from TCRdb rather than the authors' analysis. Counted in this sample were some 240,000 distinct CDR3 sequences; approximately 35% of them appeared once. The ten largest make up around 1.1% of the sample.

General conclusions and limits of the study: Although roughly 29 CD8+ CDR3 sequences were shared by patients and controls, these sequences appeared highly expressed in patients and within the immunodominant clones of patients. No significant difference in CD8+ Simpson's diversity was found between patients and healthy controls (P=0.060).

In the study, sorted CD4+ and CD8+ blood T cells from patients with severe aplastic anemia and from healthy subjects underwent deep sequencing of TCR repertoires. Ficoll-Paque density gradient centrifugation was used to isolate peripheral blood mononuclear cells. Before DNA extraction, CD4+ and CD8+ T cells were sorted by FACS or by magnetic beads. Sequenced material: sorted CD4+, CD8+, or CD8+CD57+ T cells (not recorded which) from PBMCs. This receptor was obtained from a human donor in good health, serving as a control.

The CDR3 loop reads CASSQEKINQPQHF. The sequenced DNA is TGTGCCAGCAGCCAAGAGAAGATTAATCAGCCCCAGCATTTT. The V gene is TRBV4-2 and the J gene is TRBJ1-5; the D gene identity is not certain. Per the germline V gene, LGHNA is the CDR1 and YNFKEQ is the CDR2. The CDR3 measures 14 amino acids from cysteine to phenylalanine. Of the read, only the CDR3 DNA is kept; its 42 bases are in frame from base 1. V gives up 0 bases and J gives up 4 bases, and the segment between their germline ends measures 7 bases.